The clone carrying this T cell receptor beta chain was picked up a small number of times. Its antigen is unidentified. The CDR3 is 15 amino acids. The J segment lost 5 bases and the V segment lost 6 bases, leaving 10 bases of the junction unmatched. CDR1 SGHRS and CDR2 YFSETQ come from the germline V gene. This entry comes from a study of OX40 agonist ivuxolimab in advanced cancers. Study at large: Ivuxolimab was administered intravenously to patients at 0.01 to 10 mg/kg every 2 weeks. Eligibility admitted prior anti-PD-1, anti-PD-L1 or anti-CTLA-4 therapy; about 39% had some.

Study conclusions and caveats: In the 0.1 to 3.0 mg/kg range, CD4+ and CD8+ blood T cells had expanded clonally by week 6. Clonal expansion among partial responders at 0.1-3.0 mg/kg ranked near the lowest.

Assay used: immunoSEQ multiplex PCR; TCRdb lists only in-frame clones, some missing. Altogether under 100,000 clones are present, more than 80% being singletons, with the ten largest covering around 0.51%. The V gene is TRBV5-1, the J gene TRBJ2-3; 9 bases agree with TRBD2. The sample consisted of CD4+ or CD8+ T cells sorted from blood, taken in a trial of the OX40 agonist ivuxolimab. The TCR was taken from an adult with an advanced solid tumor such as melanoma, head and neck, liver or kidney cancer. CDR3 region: CASTWPSGAEDTQYF. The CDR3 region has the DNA TGCGCCAGCACTTGGCCTAGCGGGGCGGAAGATACGCAGTATTTT.